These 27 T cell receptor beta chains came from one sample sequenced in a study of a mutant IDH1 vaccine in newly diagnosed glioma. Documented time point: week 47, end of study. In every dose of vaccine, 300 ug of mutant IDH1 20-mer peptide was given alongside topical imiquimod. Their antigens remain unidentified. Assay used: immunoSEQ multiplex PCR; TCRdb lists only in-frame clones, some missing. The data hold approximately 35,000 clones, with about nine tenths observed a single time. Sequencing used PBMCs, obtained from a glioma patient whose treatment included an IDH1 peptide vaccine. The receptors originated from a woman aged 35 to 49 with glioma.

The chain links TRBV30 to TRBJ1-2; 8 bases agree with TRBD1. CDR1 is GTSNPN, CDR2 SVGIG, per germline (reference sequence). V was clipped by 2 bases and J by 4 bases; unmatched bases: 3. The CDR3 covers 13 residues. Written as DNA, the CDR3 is TGTGCCTGGAGTCTACAGGGGGGCTATGGCTACACCTTC. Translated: CAWSLQGGYGYTF.

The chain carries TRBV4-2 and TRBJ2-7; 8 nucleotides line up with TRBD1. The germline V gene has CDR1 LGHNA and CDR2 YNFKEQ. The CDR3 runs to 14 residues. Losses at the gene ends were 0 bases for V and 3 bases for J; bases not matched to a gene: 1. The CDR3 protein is CASSQDGTGYEQYF. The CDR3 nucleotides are TGTGCCAGCAGCCAAGACGGGACAGGCTACGAGCAGTACTTC.

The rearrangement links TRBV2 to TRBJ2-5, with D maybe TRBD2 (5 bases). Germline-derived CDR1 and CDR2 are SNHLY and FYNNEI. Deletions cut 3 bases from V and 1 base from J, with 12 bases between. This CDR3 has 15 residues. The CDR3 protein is CASSDEGTAQETQYF. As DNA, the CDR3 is TGTGCCAGCAGTGACGAGGGTACAGCCCAAGAGACCCAGTACTTC.

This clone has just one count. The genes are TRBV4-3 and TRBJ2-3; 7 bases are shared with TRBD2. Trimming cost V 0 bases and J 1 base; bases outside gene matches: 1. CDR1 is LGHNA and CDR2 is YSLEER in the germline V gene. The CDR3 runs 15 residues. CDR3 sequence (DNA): TGCGCCAGCAGCCAAGACCTAGCGGGCACAGATACGCAGTATTTT. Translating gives CASSQDLAGTDTQYF.

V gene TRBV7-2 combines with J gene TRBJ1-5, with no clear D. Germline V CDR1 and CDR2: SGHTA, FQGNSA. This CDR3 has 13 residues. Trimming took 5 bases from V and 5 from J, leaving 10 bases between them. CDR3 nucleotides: TGTGCCAGCAGCCCTAAACGAGATCAGCCCCAGCATTTT. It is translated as CASSPKRDQPQHF.

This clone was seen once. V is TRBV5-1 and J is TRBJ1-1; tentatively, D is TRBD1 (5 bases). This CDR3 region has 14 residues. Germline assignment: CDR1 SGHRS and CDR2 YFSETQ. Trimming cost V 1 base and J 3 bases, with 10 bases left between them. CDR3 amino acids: CASSLYQGHTEAFF. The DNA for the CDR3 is TGCGCCAGCAGCTTGTACCAGGGTCACACTGAAGCTTTCTTT.

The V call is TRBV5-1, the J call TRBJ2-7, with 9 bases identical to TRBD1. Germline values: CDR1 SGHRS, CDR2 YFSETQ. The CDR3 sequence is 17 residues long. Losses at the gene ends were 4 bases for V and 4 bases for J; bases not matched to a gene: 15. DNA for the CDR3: TGCGCCAGCAGCCTAGAGGGGGGCGACAGGGGGATTTACGAGCAGTACTTC. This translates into CASSLEGGDRGIYEQYF.

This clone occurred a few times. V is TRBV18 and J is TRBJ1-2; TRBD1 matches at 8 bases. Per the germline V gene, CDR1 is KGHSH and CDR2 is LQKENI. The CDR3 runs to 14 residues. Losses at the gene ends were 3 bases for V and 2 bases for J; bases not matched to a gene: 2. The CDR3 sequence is CASSPGQENYGYTF. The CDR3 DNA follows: TGTGCCAGCTCACCGGGACAGGAGAACTATGGCTACACCTTC.

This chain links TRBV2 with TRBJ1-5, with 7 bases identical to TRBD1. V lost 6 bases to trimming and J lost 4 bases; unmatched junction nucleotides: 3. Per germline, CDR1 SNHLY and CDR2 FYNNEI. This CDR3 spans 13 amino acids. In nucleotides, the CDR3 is TGTGCCAGCAGGGGACAGCTTAATCAGCCCCAGCATTTT. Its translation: CASRGQLNQPQHF.

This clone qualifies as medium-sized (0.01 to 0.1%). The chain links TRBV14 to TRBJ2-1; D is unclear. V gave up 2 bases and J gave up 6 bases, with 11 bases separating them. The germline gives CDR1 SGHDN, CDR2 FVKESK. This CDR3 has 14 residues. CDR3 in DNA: TGTGCCAGCAGCCAAAGTCTAAGCATCAATGAGCAGTTCTTC. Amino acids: CASSQSLSINEQFF.

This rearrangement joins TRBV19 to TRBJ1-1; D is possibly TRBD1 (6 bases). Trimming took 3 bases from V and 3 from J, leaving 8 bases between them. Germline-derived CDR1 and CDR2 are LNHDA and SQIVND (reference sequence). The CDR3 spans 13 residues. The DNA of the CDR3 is TGTGCCAGTAGTATGAAGGGGGACACTGAAGCTTTCTTT. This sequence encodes CASSMKGDTEAFF.

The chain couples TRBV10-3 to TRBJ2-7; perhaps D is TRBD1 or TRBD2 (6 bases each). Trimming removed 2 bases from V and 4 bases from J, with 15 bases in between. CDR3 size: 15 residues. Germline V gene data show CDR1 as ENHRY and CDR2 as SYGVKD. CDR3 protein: CAISEVSGAGYEQYF. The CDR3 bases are TGTGCCATCAGTGAGGTCTCAGGGGCGGGGTACGAGCAGTACTTC.

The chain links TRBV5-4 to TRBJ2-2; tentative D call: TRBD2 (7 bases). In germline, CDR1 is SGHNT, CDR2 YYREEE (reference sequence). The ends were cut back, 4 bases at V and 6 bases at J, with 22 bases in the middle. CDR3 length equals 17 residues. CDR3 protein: CASSPRGGAKGAGELFF. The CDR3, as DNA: TGTGCCAGCAGCCCTAGGGGGGGGGCCAAGGGAGCCGGGGAGCTGTTTTTT.

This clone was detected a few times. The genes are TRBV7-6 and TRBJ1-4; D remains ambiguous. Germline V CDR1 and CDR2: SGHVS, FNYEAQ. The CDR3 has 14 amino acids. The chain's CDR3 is CATRSGATNEKLFF. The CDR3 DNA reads TGTGCTACCAGATCCGGGGCAACTAATGAAAAACTGTTTTTT.

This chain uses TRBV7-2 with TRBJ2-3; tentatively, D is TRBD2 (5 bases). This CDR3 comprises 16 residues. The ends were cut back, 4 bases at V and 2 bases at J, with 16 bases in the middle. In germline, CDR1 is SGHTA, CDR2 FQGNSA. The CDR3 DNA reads TGTGCCAGCAGCTCCCGGCCACTAGGTTACACAGATACGCAGTATTTT. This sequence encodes CASSSRPLGYTDTQYF. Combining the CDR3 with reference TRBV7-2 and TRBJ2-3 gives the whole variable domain GAGVSQSPSNKVTEKGKDVELRCDPISGHTALYWYRQSLGQGLEFLIYFQGNSAPDKSGLPSDRFSAERTGGSVSTLTIQRTQQEDSAVYLCASSSRPLGYTDTQYFGPGTRLTVL.

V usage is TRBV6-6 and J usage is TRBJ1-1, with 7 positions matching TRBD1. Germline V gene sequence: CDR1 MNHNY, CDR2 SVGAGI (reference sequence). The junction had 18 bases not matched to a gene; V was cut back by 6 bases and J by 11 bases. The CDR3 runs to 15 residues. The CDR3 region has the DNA TGTGCCAGCAGAAACCTGGACAGGCTCTCTGAATCGGCTTTCTTT. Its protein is CASRNLDRLSESAFF.

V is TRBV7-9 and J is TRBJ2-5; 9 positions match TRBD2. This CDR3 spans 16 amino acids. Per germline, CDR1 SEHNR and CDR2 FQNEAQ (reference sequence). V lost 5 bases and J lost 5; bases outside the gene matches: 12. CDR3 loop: CASSPAVAGGMETQYF. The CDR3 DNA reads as TGTGCCAGCAGCCCCGCGGTCGCGGGAGGGATGGAGACCCAGTACTTC.

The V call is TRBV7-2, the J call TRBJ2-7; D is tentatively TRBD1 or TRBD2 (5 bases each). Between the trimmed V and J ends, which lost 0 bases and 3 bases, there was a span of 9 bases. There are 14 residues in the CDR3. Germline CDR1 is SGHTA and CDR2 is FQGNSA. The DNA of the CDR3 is TGTGCCAGCAGCTTAGCTCGGGGCGGCTACGAGCAGTACTTC. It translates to CASSLARGGYEQYF.

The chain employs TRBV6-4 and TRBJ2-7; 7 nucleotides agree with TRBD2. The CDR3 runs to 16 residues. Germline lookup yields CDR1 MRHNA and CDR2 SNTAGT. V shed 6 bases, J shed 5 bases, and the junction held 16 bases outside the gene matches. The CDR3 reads CASSPGGAGEVDEQYF. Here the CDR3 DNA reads TGTGCCAGCAGCCCTGGGGGTGCGGGGGAGGTGGACGAGCAGTACTTC.

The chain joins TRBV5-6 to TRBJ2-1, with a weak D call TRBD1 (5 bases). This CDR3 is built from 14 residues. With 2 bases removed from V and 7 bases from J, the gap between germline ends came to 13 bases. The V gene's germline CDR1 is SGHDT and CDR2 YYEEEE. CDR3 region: CASSLGARSNEQFF. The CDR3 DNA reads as TGTGCCAGCAGCTTAGGGGCCAGGTCGAATGAGCAGTTCTTC.

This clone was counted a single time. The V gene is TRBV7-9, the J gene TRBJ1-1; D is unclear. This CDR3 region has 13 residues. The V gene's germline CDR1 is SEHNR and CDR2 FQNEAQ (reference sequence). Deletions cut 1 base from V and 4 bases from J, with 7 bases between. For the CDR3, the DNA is TGTGCCAGCAGCTTAGAGCTTGGCACTGAAGCTTTCTTT. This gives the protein CASSLELGTEAFF.

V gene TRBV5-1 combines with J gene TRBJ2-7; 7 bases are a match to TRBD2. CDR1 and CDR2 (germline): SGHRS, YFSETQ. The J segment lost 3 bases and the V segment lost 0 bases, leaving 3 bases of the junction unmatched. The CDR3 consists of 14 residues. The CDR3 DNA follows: TGCGCCAGCAGCTTGGTTTCTAGCGGCTACGAGCAGTACTTC. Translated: CASSLVSSGYEQYF.

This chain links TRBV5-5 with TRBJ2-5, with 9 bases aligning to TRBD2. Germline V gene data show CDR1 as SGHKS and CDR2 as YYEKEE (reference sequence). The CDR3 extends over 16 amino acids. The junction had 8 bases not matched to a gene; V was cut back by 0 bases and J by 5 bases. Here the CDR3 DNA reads TGTGCCAGCAGCTTGGTGGGGCGGGGGGGCGTCGAGACCCAGTACTTC. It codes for CASSLVGRGGVETQYF.

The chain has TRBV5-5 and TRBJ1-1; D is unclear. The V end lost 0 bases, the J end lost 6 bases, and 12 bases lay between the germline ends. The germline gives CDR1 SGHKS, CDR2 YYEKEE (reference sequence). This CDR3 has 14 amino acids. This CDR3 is CASSLVPGGAEAFF. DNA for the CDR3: TGTGCCAGCAGCTTGGTTCCTGGCGGCGCTGAAGCTTTCTTT.

The DNA of the CDR3 is TGTGCTTCGACAGGTTTCACTGAAGCTTTCTTT. Its translation is CASTGFTEAFF. The V call is TRBV12-5, the J call TRBJ1-1; weak D call: TRBD1 (6 bases). Germline lookup yields CDR1 LGHNT and CDR2 FRNRAP. The CDR3 runs to 11 residues. V lost 11 bases, J lost 4 bases, and 11 bases lay in between. Together with reference TRBV12-5 and TRBJ1-1, the CDR3 gives the full variable domain: DARVTQTPRHKVTEMGQEVTMRCQPILGHNTVFWYRQTMMQGLELLAYFRNRAPLDDSGMPKDRFSAEMPDATLATLKIQPSEPRDSAVYFCASTGFTEAFFGQGTRLTVV.

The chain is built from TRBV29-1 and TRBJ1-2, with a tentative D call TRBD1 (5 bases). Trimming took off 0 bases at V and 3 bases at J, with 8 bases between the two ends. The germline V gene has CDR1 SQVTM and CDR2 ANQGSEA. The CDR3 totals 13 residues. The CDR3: CSVEDGGYYGYTF. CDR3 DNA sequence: TGCAGCGTTGAAGATGGGGGTTACTATGGCTACACCTTC.

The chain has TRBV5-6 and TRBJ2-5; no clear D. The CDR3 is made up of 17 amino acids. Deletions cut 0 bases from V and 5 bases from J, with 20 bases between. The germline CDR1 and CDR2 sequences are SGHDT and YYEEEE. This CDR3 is CASSLGPLDVRSETQYF. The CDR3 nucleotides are TGTGCCAGCAGCTTGGGTCCTTTAGACGTCAGGTCGGAGACCCAGTACTTC.